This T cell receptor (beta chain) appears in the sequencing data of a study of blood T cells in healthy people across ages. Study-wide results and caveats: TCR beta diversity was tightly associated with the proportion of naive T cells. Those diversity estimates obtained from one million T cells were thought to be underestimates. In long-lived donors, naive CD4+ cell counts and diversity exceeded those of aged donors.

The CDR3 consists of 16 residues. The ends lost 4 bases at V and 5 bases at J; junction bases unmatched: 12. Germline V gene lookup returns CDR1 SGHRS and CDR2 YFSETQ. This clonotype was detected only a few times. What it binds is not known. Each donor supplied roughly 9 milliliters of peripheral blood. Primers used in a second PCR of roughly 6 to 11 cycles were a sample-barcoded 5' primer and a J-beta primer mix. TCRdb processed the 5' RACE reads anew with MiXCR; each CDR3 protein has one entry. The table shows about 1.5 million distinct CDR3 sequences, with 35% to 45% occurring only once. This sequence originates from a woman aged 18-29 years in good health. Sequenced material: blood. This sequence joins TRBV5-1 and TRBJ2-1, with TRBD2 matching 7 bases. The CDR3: CASSQYGGLADNEQFF. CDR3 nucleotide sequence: TGCGCCAGCAGCCAGTACGGTGGGCTAGCGGACAATGAGCAGTTCTTC.